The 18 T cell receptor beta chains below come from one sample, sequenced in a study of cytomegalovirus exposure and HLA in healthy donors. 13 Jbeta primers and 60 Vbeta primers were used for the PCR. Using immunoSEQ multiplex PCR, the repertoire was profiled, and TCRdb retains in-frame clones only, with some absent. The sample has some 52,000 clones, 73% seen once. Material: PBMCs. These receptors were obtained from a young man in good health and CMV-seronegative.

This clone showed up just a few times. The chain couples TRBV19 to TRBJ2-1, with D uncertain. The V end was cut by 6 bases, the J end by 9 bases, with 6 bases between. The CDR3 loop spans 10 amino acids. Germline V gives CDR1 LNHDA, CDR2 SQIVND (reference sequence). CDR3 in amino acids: CASSAGEQFF. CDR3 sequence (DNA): TGTGCCAGTAGCGCAGGTGAGCAGTTCTTC.

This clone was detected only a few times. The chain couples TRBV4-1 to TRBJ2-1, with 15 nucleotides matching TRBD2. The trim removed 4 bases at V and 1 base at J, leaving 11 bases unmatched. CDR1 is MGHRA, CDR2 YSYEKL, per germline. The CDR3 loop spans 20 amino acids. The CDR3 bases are TGCGCCAGCAGCCCATACTCCACGGGACTAGCGGGAGGATCCTACAATGAGCAGTTCTTC. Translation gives CASSPYSTGLAGGSYNEQFF.

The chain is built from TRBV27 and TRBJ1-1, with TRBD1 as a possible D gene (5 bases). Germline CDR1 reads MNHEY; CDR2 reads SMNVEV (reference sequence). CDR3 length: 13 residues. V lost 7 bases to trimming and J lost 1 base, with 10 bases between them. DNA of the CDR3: TGTGCCAGCACCCCAAGGGGGAACACTGAAGCTTTCTTT. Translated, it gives CASTPRGNTEAFF.

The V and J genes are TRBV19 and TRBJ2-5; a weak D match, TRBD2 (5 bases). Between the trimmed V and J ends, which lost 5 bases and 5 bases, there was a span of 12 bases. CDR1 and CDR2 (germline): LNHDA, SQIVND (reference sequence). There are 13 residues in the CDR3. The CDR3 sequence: CASSPGLAETQYF. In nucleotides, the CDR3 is TGTGCCAGTAGTCCCGGACTGGCGGAGACCCAGTACTTC.

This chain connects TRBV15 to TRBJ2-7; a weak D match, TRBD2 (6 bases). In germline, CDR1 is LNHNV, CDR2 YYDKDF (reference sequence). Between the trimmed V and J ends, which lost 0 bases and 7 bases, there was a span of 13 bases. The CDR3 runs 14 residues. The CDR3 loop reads CATSRDPGVGEQYF. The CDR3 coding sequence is TGTGCCACCAGCAGAGATCCGGGAGTAGGTGAGCAGTACTTC. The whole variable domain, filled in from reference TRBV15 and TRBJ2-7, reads DAMVIQNPRYQVTQFGKPVTLSCSQTLNHNVMYWYQQKSSQAPKLLFHYYDKDFNNEADTPDNFQSRRPNTSFCFLDIRSPGLGDTAMYLCATSRDPGVGEQYFGPGTRLTVT.

CDR3 nucleotide sequence: TGTGCCAGCAGCCCTCCGTCGGACATTCAGTACTTC. As protein: CASSPPSDIQYF. The chain joins TRBV7-9 to TRBJ2-4; D is unresolved. The CDR3 loop spans 12 amino acids. V gave up 5 bases and J gave up 8 bases, with 10 bases separating them. The germline V gene encodes CDR1 SEHNR and CDR2 FQNEAQ (reference sequence).

In DNA, the CDR3 is TGCAGCGTTCAGACAGGGGATAGCAATCAGCCCCAGCATTTT. Amino acid sequence: CSVQTGDSNQPQHF. The gene calls are TRBV29-1 and TRBJ1-5; 8 nucleotides line up with TRBD1. This CDR3 spans 14 amino acids. Germline CDR1 and CDR2: SQVTM and ANQGSEA. With V trimmed by 5 bases and J by 0 bases, 3 bases remained unmatched. Using reference TRBV29-1 and TRBJ1-5 for the parts outside the CDR3, the full variable domain is SAVISQKPSRDICQRGTSLTIQCQVDSQVTMMFWYRQQPGQSLTLIATANQGSEATYESGFVIDKFPISRPNLTFSTLTVSNMSPEDSSIYLCSVQTGDSNQPQHFGDGTRLSIL.

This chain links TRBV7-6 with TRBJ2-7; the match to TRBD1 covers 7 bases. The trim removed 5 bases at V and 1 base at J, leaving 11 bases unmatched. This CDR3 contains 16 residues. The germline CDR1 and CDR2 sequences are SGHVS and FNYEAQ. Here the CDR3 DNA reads TGTGCCAGCAGCCCCTTCCACCCGGACAGGTCCTACGAGCAGTACTTC. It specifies CASSPFHPDRSYEQYF.

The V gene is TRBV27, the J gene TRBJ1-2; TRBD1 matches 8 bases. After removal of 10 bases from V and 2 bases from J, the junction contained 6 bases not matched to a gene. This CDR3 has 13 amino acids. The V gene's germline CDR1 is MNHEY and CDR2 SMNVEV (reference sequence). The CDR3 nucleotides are TGTGCCACCATTGGACAGGGCAACTATGGCTACACCTTC. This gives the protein CATIGQGNYGYTF.

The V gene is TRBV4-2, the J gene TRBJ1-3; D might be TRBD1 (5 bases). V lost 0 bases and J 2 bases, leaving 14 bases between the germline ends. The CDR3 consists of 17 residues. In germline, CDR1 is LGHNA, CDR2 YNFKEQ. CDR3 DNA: TGTGCCAGCAGCCAAGAACCCCAGGGTAAGGCTGGAAACACCATATATTTT. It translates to CASSQEPQGKAGNTIYF.

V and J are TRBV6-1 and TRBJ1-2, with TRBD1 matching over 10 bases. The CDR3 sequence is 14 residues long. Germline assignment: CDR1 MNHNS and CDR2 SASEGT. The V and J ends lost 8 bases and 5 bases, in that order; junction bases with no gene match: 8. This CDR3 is CASPRQGAGYGYTF. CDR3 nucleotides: TGTGCCAGCCCTAGACAGGGGGCAGGGTATGGCTACACCTTC.

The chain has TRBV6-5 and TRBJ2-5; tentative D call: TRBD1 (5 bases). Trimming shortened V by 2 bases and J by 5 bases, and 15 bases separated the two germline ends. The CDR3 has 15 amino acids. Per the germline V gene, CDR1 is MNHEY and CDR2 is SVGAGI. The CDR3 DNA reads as TGTGCCAGCAGTTACGGGTCCCCGTGGGGCGAGACCCAGTACTTC. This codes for CASSYGSPWGETQYF.

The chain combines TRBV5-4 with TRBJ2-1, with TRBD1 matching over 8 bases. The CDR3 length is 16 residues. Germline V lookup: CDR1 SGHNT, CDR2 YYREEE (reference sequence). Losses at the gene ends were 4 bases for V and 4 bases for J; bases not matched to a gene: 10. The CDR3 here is CASSQGDRGFYNEQFF. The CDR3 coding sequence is TGTGCCAGCAGCCAGGGAGACAGGGGCTTTTACAATGAGCAGTTCTTC.

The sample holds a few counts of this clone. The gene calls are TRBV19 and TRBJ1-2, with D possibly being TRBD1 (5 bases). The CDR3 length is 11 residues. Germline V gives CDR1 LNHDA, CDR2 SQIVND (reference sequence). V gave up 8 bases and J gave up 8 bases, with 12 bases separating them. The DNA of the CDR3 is TGTGCCAGTTACAAGGGGCGCGGCTACACCTTC. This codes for CASYKGRGYTF.

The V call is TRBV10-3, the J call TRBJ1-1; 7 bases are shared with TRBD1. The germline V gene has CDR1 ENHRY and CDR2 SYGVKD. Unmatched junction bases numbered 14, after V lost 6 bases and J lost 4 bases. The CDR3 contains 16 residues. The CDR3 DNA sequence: TGTGCCATCAGGCCCGCGACAGGGCATGGGGGCACTGAAGCTTTCTTT. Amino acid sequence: CAIRPATGHGGTEAFF.

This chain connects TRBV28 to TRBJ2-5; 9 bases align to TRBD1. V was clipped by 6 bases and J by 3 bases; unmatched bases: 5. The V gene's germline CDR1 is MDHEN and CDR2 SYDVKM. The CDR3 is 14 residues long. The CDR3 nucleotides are TGTGCCAGCAGCCGGGACAGGGAGGAAGAGACCCAGTACTTC. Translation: CASSRDREEETQYF. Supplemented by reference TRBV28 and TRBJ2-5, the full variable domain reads DVKVTQSSRYLVKRTGEKVFLECVQDMDHENMFWYRQDPGLGLRLIYFSYDVKMKEKGDIPEGYSVSREKKERFSLILESASTNQTSMYLCASSRDREEETQYFGPGTRLLVL.

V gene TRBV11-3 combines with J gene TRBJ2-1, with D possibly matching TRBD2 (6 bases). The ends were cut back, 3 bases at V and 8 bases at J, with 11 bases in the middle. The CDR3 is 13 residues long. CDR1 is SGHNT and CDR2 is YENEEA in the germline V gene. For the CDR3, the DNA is TGTGCCAGCAGCTTTCGTGGAGGGGATGAGCAGTTCTTC. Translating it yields CASSFRGGDEQFF.

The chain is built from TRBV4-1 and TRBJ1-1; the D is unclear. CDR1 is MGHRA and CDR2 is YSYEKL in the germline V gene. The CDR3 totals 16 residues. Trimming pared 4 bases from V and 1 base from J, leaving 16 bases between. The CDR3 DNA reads TGCGCCAGCAGCCCCGATCGAGGTTTAGGGAACACTGAAGCTTTCTTT. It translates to CASSPDRGLGNTEAFF.